The 2 T cell receptor beta chains below come from one sample, sequenced in a study of blood T cell repertoires in COVID-19. Method: immunoSEQ multiplex PCR; TCRdb's copy keeps in-frame clones and lacks some. The sample gives under 300,000 clones, about 90% of which show up once; approximately 2% is in the top ten. The sample comprised PBMCs or T cells enriched from blood (not recorded which). Receptors were obtained from a woman aged 55-69 years who had recovered from COVID-19.

This sequence joins TRBV30 and TRBJ2-2; 8 nucleotides agree with TRBD1. Germline CDR1 GTSNPN, CDR2 SVGIG (reference sequence). Losses at the gene ends were 2 bases for V and 5 bases for J; bases not matched to a gene: 4. CDR3 size: 14 residues. CDR3 loop: CAWSRQGTTGELFF. The CDR3 nucleotides read TGTGCCTGGAGTCGACAGGGGACAACCGGGGAGCTGTTTTTT.

The chain employs TRBV3-1 (or the pseudogene TRBV3-2) and TRBJ2-7; 11 positions match TRBD2. V was pared by 6 bases and J by 0 bases, with 4 bases of the junction left unmatched. This CDR3 has 15 amino acids. Germline assignment: CDR1 LGHDT and CDR2 YNNKEL (reference sequence). In DNA, the CDR3 is TGTGCCAGCAGGGGACTAGCGGACCCCTCCTACGAGCAGTACTTC. As protein: CASRGLADPSYEQYF.